This T cell receptor beta chain stems from a study of blood T cell repertoires in COVID-19. The wider study: Samples representing acute and convalescent COVID-19 were sourced from the United States, Italy and Spain.

The V and J ends lost 2 bases and 2 bases, in that order; junction bases with no gene match: 1. This CDR3 has 14 residues. Per germline, CDR1 SGHRS and CDR2 YFSETQ. Many counts were recorded for this clone. Other DNA sequences in the same sample also yield this CDR3. Only in-frame clones appear in the TCRdb table, and some are missing; sequencing was by immunoSEQ multiplex PCR. This table holds hundreds of thousands of clones, over 80% found once. J is TRBJ2-7 and V is TRBV5-1; 10 nucleotides align to TRBD2. This TCR derives from a woman aged 40 to 50 who had recovered from COVID-19. Sequencing used peripheral blood. The CDR3 DNA follows: TGCGCCAGCAGCTTTAGCGGGGGGACCTACGAGCAGTACTTC. Its translation is CASSFSGGTYEQYF.